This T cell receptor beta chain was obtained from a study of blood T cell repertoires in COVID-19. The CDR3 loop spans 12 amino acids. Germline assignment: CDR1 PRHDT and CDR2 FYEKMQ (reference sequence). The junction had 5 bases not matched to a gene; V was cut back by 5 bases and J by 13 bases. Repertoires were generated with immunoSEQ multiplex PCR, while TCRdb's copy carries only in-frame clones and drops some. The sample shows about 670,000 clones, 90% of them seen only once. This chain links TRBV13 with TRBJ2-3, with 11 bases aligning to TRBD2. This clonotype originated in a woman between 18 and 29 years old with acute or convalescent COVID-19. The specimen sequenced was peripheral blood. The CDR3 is CASSGSGGVKYF. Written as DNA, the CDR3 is TGTGCCAGCAGCGGTAGCGGGGGGGTTAAGTATTTT.